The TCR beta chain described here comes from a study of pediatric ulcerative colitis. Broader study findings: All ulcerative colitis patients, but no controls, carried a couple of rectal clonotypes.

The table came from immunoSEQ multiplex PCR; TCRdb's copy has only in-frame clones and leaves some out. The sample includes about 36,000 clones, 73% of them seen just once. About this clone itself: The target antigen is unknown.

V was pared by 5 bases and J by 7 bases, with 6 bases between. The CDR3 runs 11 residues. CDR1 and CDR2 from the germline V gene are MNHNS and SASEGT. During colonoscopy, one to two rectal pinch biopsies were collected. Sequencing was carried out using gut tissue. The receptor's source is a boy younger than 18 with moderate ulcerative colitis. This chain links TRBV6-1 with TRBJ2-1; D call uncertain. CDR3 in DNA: TGTGCCAGCAGTCAAAGAAATGAGCAGTTCTTC. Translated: CASSQRNEQFF.